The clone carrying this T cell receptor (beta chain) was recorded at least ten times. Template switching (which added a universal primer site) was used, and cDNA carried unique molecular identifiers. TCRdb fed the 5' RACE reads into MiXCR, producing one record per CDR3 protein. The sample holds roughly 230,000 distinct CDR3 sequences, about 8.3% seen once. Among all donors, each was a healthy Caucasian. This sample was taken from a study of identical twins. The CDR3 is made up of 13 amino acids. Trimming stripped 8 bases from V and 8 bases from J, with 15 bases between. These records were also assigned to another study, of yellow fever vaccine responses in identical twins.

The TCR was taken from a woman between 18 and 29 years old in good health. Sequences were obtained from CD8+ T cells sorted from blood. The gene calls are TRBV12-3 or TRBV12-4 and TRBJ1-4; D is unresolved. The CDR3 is CASRGPLMEKLFF. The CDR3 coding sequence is TGTGCCAGCCGTGGGCCTTTAATGGAAAAACTGTTTTTT.